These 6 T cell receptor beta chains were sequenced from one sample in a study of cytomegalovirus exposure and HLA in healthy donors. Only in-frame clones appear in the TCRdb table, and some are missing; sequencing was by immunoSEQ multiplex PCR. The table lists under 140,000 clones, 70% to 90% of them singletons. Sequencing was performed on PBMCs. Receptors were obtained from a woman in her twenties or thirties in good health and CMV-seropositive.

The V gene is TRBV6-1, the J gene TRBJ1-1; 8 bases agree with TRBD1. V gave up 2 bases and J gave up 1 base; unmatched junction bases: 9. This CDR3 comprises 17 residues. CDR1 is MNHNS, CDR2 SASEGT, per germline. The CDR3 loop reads CASSEYLRGQANTEAFF. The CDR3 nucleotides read TGTGCCAGCAGTGAATACCTAAGGGGACAGGCGAACACTGAAGCTTTCTTT.

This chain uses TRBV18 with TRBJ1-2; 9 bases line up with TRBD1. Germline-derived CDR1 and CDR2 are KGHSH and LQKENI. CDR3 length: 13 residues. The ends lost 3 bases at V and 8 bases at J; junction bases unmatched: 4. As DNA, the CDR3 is TGTGCCAGCTCACCGGGACAGGGAGGGGGCTACACCTTC. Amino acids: CASSPGQGGGYTF.

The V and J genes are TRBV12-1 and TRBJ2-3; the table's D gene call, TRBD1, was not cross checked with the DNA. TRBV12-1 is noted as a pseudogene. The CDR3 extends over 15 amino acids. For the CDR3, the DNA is TGTGCCAGCAGCAAACACAGGGGATCCACAGATACGCAGTATTTT. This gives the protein CASSKHRGSTDTQYF.

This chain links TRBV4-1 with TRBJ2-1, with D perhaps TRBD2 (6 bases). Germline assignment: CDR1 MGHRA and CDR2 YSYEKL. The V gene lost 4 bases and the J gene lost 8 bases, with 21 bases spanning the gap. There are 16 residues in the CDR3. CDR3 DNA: TGCGCCAGCAGCCCCACCCCCCAGACTAGTACGGATGAGCAGTTCTTC. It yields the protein CASSPTPQTSTDEQFF.

Written as DNA, the CDR3 is TGTGCCATCAGTGAGCCGGGGACAGGGGAAGAGACCCAGTACTTC. Its translation: CAISEPGTGEETQYF. The chain carries TRBV10-3 and TRBJ2-5, with 10 bases identical to TRBD1. CDR3 length: 15 residues. CDR1 ENHRY and CDR2 SYGVKD come from the germline V gene. With V trimmed by 2 bases and J by 3 bases, 3 bases remained unmatched.

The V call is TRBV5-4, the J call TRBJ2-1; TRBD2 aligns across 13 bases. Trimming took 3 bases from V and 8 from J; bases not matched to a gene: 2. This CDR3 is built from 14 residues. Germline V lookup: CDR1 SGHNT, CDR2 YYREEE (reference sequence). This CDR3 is CASSSGLAGDEQFF. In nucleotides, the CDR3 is TGTGCCAGCAGCTCCGGACTAGCGGGGGATGAGCAGTTCTTC.